The rows below give T cell receptor beta chains drawn from one sample of a study of Ad26.COV2.S vaccination and SARS-CoV-2 variants. Assay used: immunoSEQ multiplex PCR; TCRdb lists only in-frame clones, some missing. The sample has 200,000 to 250,000 clones, 88% seen once. Source: peripheral blood, taken in a trial of Ad26.COV2.S vaccine versus placebo. The receptors were sampled from a person between 18 and 59 years old who received the Ad26.COV2.S COVID-19 vaccine or a placebo. Each CDR3 is given with its conserved first and last residue. A D gene is named only where the DNA matches it firmly. Size tells how often a clone was seen (once, few, many) or the class of an expanded clone, and some rows leave it out.

D	size	V	J	DNA	CDR3
-	-	TRBV5-5	TRBJ2-1	TGTGCCAGCAACTTACACGGGGAGTATTACAATGAGCAGTTCTTC	CASNLHGEYYNEQFF
-	-	TRBV9	TRBJ2-1	TGTGCCAGCAGCGTAGTACTAGGGAATGAGCAGTTCTTC	CASSVVLGNEQFF
-	-	TRBV28	TRBJ1-4	TGTGCCAGCAGGGAGGACACGTCTGGTGGGAAACTGTTTTTT	CASREDTSGGKLFF
TRBD1	-	TRBV15	TRBJ1-2	TGTGCCACCAGCAGGAATAACAGGGGTGATGGCTACACCTTC	CATSRNNRGDGYTF
-	-	TRBV30	TRBJ1-1	TGTGCCTGGAGTTCCGGCCGAGGGGGGTATACTGAAGCTTTCTTT	CAWSSGRGGYTEAFF
-	-	TRBV27	TRBJ1-4	TGTGCCAGCAGTTTAGCAGGAGGGTCGGCAACTAATGAAAAACTGTTTTTT	CASSLAGGSATNEKLFF
TRBD1	once	TRBV2	TRBJ1-5	TGTGCCAGCAGATTGGACAGGGGAGAGAATCAGCCCCAGCATTTT	CASRLDRGENQPQHF
TRBD2	-	TRBV28	TRBJ2-1	TGTGCCAGCAGAGGCCCTCCGTGGCGGGGGGGTGCAAATGAGCAGTTCTTC	CASRGPPWRGGANEQFF
TRBD2	once	TRBV5-5	TRBJ2-3	TGTGCCAGCAGCCCCAAGGGACTAGCGCTTAGAACGCAGTATTTT	CASSPKGLALRTQYF
-	-	TRBV10-3	TRBJ1-1	TGTGCCATCAGAGAACAGCCGAACACTGAAGCTTTCTTT	CAIREQPNTEAFF
-	-	TRBV28	TRBJ2-3	TGTGCCAGCACCCTAGGGGGTTTGAACACAGATACGCAGTATTTT	CASTLGGLNTDTQYF
TRBD2	-	TRBV3-1/TRBV3-2	TRBJ2-1	TGTGCCAGCAGCCCCCCGGGGCGGGGGGTCATTGACAATGAGCAGTTCTTC	CASSPPGRGVIDNEQFF
-	-	TRBV28	TRBJ1-2	TGTGCCAGCGCCGGCAGGGACTATGGCTACACCTTC	CASAGRDYGYTF
-	-	TRBV27	TRBJ2-7	TGTGCCAGCAGTTTACAGGGCAGCTACGAGCAGTACTTC	CASSLQGSYEQYF
-	-	TRBV19	TRBJ2-7	TGTGCCAGTAGTATAGACCTAGACTCCTACGAGCAGTACTTC	CASSIDLDSYEQYF
TRBD1	-	TRBV10-3	TRBJ1-1	TGTGCCATCAGTTCTTTGACAGGGACCACTGAAGCTTTCTTT	CAISSLTGTTEAFF
-	-	TRBV10-3	TRBJ2-7	TGTGCCATCAGTGAGTCGGACCGGGATCAGCAGTACTTC	CAISESDRDQQYF
TRBD1	-	TRBV28	TRBJ2-4	TGTGCCAGCAGTTTTGACAGGGGGGGCAAAAACATTCAGTACTTC	CASSFDRGGKNIQYF
-	-	TRBV6-5	TRBJ1-6	TGTGCCAGCAGCCGTACATGGGGGAATTCACCCCTCCACTTT	CASSRTWGNSPLHF
-	-	TRBV19	TRBJ2-1	TGTGCCAGTAGTATAGCTAGCTTCTCCTACAATGAGCAGTTCTTC	CASSIASFSYNEQFF
TRBD2	-	TRBV28	TRBJ2-7	TGTGCCAGCAGCACCATGGGACTAGCGGGAAACGAGCAGTACTTC	CASSTMGLAGNEQYF
-	-	TRBV7-8	TRBJ2-7	TGTGCCAGCAGCTTAGCGCGGATCGGCAGCACCTACGAGCAGTACTTC	CASSLARIGSTYEQYF
TRBD2	-	TRBV24-1	TRBJ2-3	TGTGCCACCAGTGATCCCGGGACTAGCGGGGGCCCCCGCACAGATACGCAGTATTTT	CATSDPGTSGGPRTDTQYF
-	-	TRBV6-2/TRBV6-3	TRBJ1-2	TGTGCCAGCAGTTACTCGCCCCCGGGGCTCTCCATAGCGGATGGCTACACCTTC	CASSYSPPGLSIADGYTF
-	-	TRBV7-8	TRBJ2-5	TGTGCCAGCAGCTTAGCGCTGGCAGGGCAAGAGACCCAGTACTTC	CASSLALAGQETQYF
-	-	TRBV2	TRBJ2-3	TGTGCCAGCGGGGAGGTCGTAGTGGCAGATACGCAGTATTTT	CASGEVVVADTQYF
-	-	TRBV12-5	TRBJ2-2	TGTGCTAGTGGTTTGGAGGCCGGGGAGCTGTTTTTT	CASGLEAGELFF
-	-	TRBV7-6	TRBJ2-1	TGTGCCAGCAGCCAAGTCCTAGCCAATGAGCAGTTCTTC	CASSQVLANEQFF
TRBD2	-	TRBV20-1	TRBJ2-5	TGCAGTGCTAGTGGGACTAGCGGGGGCAGGGGACAAGAGACCCAGTACTTC	CSASGTSGGRGQETQYF
-	-	TRBV7-3	TRBJ2-7	TGTGCCAGCAGCTTAAGAAACACCTACGAGCAGTACTTC	CASSLRNTYEQYF
TRBD1	-	TRBV6-4	TRBJ1-2	TGTGCCAGCAGTGACTTGGGACAGGGAGTCCGTGGCTACACCTTC	CASSDLGQGVRGYTF
TRBD1	-	TRBV19	TRBJ2-5	TGTGCCAGTAGTACCAGGGGGCTGGAGACCCAGTACTTC	CASSTRGLETQYF
-	-	TRBV28	TRBJ2-3	TGTGCCAGCAGTAAGGACAGTTTCACAGATACGCAGTATTTT	CASSKDSFTDTQYF
-	few	TRBV6-2/TRBV6-3	TRBJ1-1	TGTGCCAGCAGTTACAGGTGGGACGAAGCTTTCTTT	CASSYRWDEAFF
-	-	TRBV6-5	TRBJ2-7	TGTGCCAGCAGTTACCAACAGGGTACGGGCCCCTACGAGCAGTACTTC	CASSYQQGTGPYEQYF
-	-	TRBV13	TRBJ2-1	-	CASSRNFGNEQFF
-	-	TRBV2	TRBJ1-2	TGTGCCAGCGCGGGTGGGGTTTTGGCTAACTATGGCTACACCTTC	CASAGGVLANYGYTF
TRBD1	-	TRBV7-2	TRBJ1-1	TGTGCCAGCAGCTTACACTTGGACAGGGGCCCTGAAGCTTTCTTT	CASSLHLDRGPEAFF
-	few	TRBV12-5	TRBJ2-2	TGTGCTAGTGGCATAGGCGGGGAGCTGTTTTTT	CASGIGGELFF
TRBD2	-	TRBV11-1	TRBJ2-2	TGTGCCAGCAGCTCCCGGACTAGCGGGAGGACCGGGGAGCTGTTTTTT	CASSSRTSGRTGELFF
-	-	TRBV6-6	TRBJ1-3	TGTGCCGGCGGGGGACTGAGCTCTGGAAACACCATATATTTT	CAGGGLSSGNTIYF
TRBD1	-	TRBV27	TRBJ1-1	TGTGCCAGCAGTTTCCGGACAGGGACTTACACTGAAGCTTTCTTT	CASSFRTGTYTEAFF
TRBD1	once	TRBV2	TRBJ2-7	TGTGCCAGCAGGACTCTTACAGGGGCCGGGGAGCAGTACTTC	CASRTLTGAGEQYF
TRBD1	-	TRBV18	TRBJ2-5	TGTGCCAGCTCACCACTATTCACAGGGGATCAAGAGACCCAGTACTTC	CASSPLFTGDQETQYF
TRBD1	few	TRBV4-2	TRBJ1-5	TGTGCCAGCAGCGCCGGACAGGGGGCCAACAATCAGCCCCAGCATTTT	CASSAGQGANNQPQHF
TRBD1	-	TRBV4-1	TRBJ1-2	TGCGCCAGCAGCCAAGAATCACAGGGGGCGATTAATGGCTACACCTTC	CASSQESQGAINGYTF
TRBD1	few	TRBV6-5	TRBJ1-5	TGTGCCACAAGACAGGGAATAATAATGGGGTCCCAGCATTTT	CATRQGIIMGSQHF